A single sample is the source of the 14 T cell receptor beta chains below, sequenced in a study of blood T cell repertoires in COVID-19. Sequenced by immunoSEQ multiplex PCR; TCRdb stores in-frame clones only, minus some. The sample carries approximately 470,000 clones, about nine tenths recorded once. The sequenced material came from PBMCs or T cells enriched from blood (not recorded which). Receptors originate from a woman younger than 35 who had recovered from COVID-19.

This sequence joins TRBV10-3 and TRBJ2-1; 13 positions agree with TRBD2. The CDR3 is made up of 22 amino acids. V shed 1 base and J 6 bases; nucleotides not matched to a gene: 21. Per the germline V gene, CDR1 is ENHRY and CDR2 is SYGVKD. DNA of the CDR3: TGTGCCATCAGTGAGTACGGGCCGAGACCAGGTACCGGGACTAGCGGGGTCAATGAGCAGTTCTTC. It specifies CAISEYGPRPGTGTSGVNEQFF.

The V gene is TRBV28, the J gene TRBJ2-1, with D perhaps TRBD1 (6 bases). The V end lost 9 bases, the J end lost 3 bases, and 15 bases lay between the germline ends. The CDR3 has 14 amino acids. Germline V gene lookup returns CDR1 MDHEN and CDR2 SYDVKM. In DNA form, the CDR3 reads TGTGCCAGACCCCTAAACAGGGTCTACAATGAGCAGTTCTTC. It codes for CARPLNRVYNEQFF.

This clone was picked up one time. The CDR3 DNA reads as TGTGCCAGCAGCTCCTTATACGAGCAGTACTTC. This sequence encodes CASSSLYEQYF. The chain joins TRBV7-9 to TRBJ2-7; D gene ambiguous. The CDR3 is 11 amino acids. Deletions cut 4 bases from V and 4 bases from J, with 5 bases between. CDR1 is SEHNR, CDR2 FQNEAQ, per germline (reference sequence).

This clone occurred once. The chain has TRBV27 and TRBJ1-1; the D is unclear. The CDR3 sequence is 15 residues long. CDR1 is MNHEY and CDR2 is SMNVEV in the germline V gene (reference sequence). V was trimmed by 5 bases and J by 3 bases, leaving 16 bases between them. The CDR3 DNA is TGTGCCAGCAGTCCCCGGATTAGCCTCCACACTGAAGCTTTCTTT. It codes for CASSPRISLHTEAFF.

CDR3: CASSRPLAGDYNEQFF. The CDR3 DNA is TGCGCCAGCAGCCGCCCGCTAGCGGGGGACTACAATGAGCAGTTCTTC. V is TRBV4-1 and J is TRBJ2-1; TRBD2 matches at 10 bases. The ends lost 4 bases at V and 3 bases at J; junction bases unmatched: 6. Germline V CDR1 and CDR2: MGHRA, YSYEKL. CDR3 length: 16 amino acids.

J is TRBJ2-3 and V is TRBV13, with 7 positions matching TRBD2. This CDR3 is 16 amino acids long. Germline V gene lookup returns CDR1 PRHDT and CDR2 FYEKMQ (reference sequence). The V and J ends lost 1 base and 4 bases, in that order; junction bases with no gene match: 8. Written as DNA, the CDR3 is TGTGCCAGCAGCTTAGTCGGCCCCGGGGGGTCAGATACGCAGTATTTT. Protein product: CASSLVGPGGSDTQYF.

CDR3 sequence reads: CASSTQGAQGDCEQYF. CDR3 sequence (DNA): TGCGCCAGCAGTACCCAGGGGGCGCAAGGAGATTGCGAGCAGTACTTC. The chain joins TRBV23-1 to TRBJ2-7, with 8 bases identical to TRBD1. TRBV23-1 carries the ORF label, with uncertain function. J gave up 6 bases and V 5 bases, and 15 bases lay outside the gene matches. The CDR3 length is 16 residues.

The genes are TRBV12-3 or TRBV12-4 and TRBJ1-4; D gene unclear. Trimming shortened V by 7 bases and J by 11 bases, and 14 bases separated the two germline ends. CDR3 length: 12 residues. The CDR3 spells CASTVTFKKLFF. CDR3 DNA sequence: TGTGCCAGCACTGTGACTTTCAAGAAACTGTTTTTT.

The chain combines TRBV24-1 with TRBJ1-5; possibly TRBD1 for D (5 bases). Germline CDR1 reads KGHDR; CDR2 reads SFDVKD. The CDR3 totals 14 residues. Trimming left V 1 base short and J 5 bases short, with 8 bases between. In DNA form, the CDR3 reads TGTGCCACCAGTGATTTAGGAGGGGATCAGCCCCAGCATTTT. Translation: CATSDLGGDQPQHF.

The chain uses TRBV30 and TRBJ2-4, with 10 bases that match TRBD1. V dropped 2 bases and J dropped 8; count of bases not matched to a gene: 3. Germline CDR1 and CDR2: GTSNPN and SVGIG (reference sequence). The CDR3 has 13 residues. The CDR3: CAWSSGQGYIQYF. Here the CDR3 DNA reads TGTGCCTGGAGTTCGGGACAGGGGTACATTCAGTACTTC.

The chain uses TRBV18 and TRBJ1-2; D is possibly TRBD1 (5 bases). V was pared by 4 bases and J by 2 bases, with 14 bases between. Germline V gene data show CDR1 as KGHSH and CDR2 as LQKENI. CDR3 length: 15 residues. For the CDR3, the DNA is TGTGCCAGCTCACGAGACAGAACTCACAACTATGGCTACACCTTC. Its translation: CASSRDRTHNYGYTF.

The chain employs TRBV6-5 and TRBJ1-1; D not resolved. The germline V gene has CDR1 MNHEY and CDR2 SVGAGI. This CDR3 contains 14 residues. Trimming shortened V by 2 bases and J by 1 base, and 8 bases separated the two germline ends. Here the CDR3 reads CASSYSQWNTEAFF. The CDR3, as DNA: TGTGCCAGCAGTTACAGTCAGTGGAACACTGAAGCTTTCTTT.

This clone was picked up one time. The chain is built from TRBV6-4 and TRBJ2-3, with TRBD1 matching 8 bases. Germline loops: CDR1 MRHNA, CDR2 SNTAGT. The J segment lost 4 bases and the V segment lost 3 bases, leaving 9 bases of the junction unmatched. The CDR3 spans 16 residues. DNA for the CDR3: TGTGCCAGCAGTGAAGGAGGACAGGGAGGTGCAGATACGCAGTATTTT. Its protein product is CASSEGGQGGADTQYF.

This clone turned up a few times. The CDR3 spells CASSPTPTGTHEKLFF. CDR3 nucleotides: TGCGCCAGCAGCCCGACACCCACAGGGACGCATGAAAAACTGTTTTTT. The genes are TRBV5-1 and TRBJ1-4; possible D gene TRBD1, 6 bases. Germline lookup yields CDR1 SGHRS and CDR2 YFSETQ. The length of the CDR3 is 16 residues. V lost 4 bases to trimming and J lost 6 bases, with 19 bases between them.